Presented here are 14 T cell receptor beta chains from one specimen sequenced in a study of blood T cells in healthy people across ages. The use of a sample-barcoded 5' primer and a J-beta primer mix characterized a second PCR of roughly 6 to 11 cycles. Via MiXCR, TCRdb re-called the 5' RACE reads, giving one row per CDR3 protein. The sample contains more than 700,000 distinct CDR3 sequences, more than 35% of which appear only once. The specimen sequenced was blood. These receptors came from an elderly man in good health.

The chain carries TRBV7-3 and TRBJ2-1; TRBD2 agrees at 8 bases. CDR1 and CDR2 (germline): SGHTA, FQGTGA. With V trimmed by 3 bases and J by 7 bases, 8 bases remained unmatched. The CDR3 spans 15 residues. CDR3 protein: CASSFYGGGRNEQFF. The DNA for the CDR3 is TGTGCCAGCAGCTTCTACGGGGGGGGGCGGAATGAGCAGTTCTTC.

The rearrangement uses TRBV29-1 and TRBJ1-1; 7 bases are shared with TRBD1. The V gene end was trimmed by 5 bases and the J gene end by 4 bases; junction bases not matched to a gene: 4. Germline V gene data show CDR1 as SQVTM and CDR2 as ANQGSEA. There are 12 residues in the CDR3. The CDR3 sequence is CSVSGGFTEAFF. The CDR3 DNA follows: TGCAGCGTTTCAGGGGGGTTCACTGAAGCTTTCTTT.

Comment on this clonotype: A single base separates this from a much larger clone, so it may be a read error. This chain uses TRBV7-8 with TRBJ2-6; TRBD1 might be the D (5 bases). In germline, CDR1 is SGHVS, CDR2 FQNEAQ. The CDR3 loop spans 18 amino acids. The CDR3 is CVSSLWAQRGSGANVLTF. The CDR3 coding sequence is TGTGTCAGCAGCTTATGGGCCCAAAGGGGCTCTGGGGCCAACGTCCTGACTTTC.

A few counts support this clonotype. J is TRBJ2-7 and V is TRBV20-1, with D unclear. The CDR3 is made up of 12 amino acids. The germline V gene has CDR1 DFQATT and CDR2 SNEGSKA (reference sequence). V lost 5 bases and J 6 bases, leaving 14 bases between the germline ends. This chain's CDR3 is CSAQALTLEQYF. The DNA for the CDR3 is TGCAGTGCTCAGGCACTAACCCTCGAGCAGTACTTC.

The CDR3 DNA reads as TGTGCCAGCAGCGGTACTAGCGGGAGGGCCCGAGATGAGCAGTTCTTC. Its protein product is CASSGTSGRARDEQFF. The chain uses TRBV3-1 and TRBJ2-1; 13 bases are shared with TRBD2. The trim removed 5 bases at V and 8 bases at J, leaving 9 bases unmatched. In germline, CDR1 is LGHDT, CDR2 YNNKEL (reference sequence). The CDR3 length is 16 residues.

As for this clonotype: This may stem from a read error, because a much larger clone lies one nucleotide away. The CDR3 DNA sequence: TGCAGTGTTAGACTTTCGGCTTCTGGGGCTTTCTTT. Its translation is CSVRLSASGAFF. The V call is TRBV20-1, the J call TRBJ1-1; D remains ambiguous. This CDR3 comprises 12 residues. Germline CDR1 is DFQATT and CDR2 is SNEGSKA (reference sequence).

This sequence joins TRBV5-1 and TRBJ2-7, with unresolved D. Germline V gene lookup returns CDR1 SGHRS and CDR2 YFSETQ. With 4 bases removed from V and 4 bases from J, the gap between germline ends came to 15 bases. CDR3 length: 14 residues. The CDR3 region is CASSIDGLTYEQYF. CDR3 nucleotides: TGCGCCAGCAGCATCGACGGCTTAACTTACGAGCAGTACTTC.

This clonotype was seen a few times. J is TRBJ2-7 and V is TRBV20-1; TRBD2 agrees at 10 bases. Germline V gene lookup returns CDR1 DFQATT and CDR2 SNEGSKA (reference sequence). The CDR3 covers 14 residues. Trimming cost V 0 bases and J 12 bases; bases outside gene matches: 11. CDR3 in DNA: TGCAGTGCTAGAGACCCACTAGCGGGATCAGCGCCGTACTTC. Translated: CSARDPLAGSAPYF.

The chain uses TRBV7-2 and TRBJ2-3; 8 bases match TRBD2. This CDR3 spans 14 amino acids. Germline CDR1 reads SGHTA; CDR2 reads FQGNSA. V dropped 5 bases and J dropped 10; count of bases not matched to a gene: 11. The CDR3 loop is CASSLIATTSAQYF. Written as DNA, the CDR3 is TGTGCCAGCAGCCTAATTGCGACGACTAGCGCGCAGTATTTT.

Regarding this clonotype: A single base separates this from a much larger clone, so it may be a read error. The chain is built from TRBV2 and TRBJ2-1; 10 bases line up with TRBD2. The CDR3 spans 15 residues. The V gene's germline CDR1 is SNHLY and CDR2 FYNNEI. The CDR3 DNA reads TGTGCCAGCAGTAAAGCGGGGGGGATCGCGGCTGAGCAGTTCTTC. Protein: CASSKAGGIAAEQFF.

The genes are TRBV16 and TRBJ2-7; TRBD1 aligns across 8 bases. CDR3 size: 15 residues. Trimming took 4 bases from V and 4 from J; bases not matched to a gene: 9. Germline CDR1 KGHSY, CDR2 FQNENV. Here the CDR3 DNA reads TGTGCCAGCAGCCCAACAGGGGGTTCCACGTACGAGCAGTACTTC. As protein: CASSPTGGSTYEQYF.

This sequence joins TRBV12-3 or TRBV12-4 and TRBJ2-1; 11 bases line up with TRBD2. The CDR3 has 17 residues. Unmatched junction bases numbered 17, after V lost 7 bases and J lost 9 bases. CDR3 bases: TGTGCCAGCATCCTAACCTCGGCTAGCGGGAGGAACGCTGAGCAGTTCTTC. This sequence encodes CASILTSASGRNAEQFF.

Points on this clonotype: This could be a read error, since a much larger clone is one nucleotide away. The chain couples TRBV28 to TRBJ2-7, with unresolved D. Germline values: CDR1 MDHEN, CDR2 SYDVKM. V lost 3 bases and J 3 bases, leaving 6 bases between the germline ends. The CDR3 is 12 residues long. The chain's CDR3 is CASSFQDYEQYF. Written as DNA, the CDR3 is TGTGCCAGCAGTTTCCAGGACTACGAGCAGTACTTC.

The chain combines TRBV5-1 with TRBJ2-1; 12 positions match TRBD2. The CDR3 has 16 residues. V lost 4 bases, J lost 6 bases, and 8 bases stayed unmatched. Germline-derived CDR1 and CDR2 are SGHRS and YFSETQ. CDR3 in DNA: TGCGCCAGCAGCCAAACTAGCGGGAGGTATGGCAATGAGCAGTTCTTC. It yields the protein CASSQTSGRYGNEQFF.